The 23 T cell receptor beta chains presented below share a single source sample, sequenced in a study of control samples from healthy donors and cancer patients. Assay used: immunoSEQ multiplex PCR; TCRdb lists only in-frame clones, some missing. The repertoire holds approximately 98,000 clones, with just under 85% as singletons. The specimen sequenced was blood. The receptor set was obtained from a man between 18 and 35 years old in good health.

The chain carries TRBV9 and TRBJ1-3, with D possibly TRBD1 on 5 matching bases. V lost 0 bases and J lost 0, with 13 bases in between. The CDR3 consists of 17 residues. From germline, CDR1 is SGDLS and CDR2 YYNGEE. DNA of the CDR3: TGTGCCAGCAGCGTAGAGGGGTGGGGCCCCTCTGGAAACACCATATATTTT. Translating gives CASSVEGWGPSGNTIYF.

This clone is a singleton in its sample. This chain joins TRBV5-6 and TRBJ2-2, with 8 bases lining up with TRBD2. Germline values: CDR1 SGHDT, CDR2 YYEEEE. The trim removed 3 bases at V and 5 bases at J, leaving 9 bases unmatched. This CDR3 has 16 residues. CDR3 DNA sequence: TGTGCCAGCAGCTGGAACACGGCGGGGGGAACCGGGGAGCTGTTTTTT. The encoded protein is CASSWNTAGGTGELFF.

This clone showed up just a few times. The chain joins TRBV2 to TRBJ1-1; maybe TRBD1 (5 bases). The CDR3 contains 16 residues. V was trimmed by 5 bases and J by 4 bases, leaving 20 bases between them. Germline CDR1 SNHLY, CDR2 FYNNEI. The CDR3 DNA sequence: TGTGCCAGCAGTCCTGGTTTGGGGCGCCGGGGCACTGAAGCTTTCTTT. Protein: CASSPGLGRRGTEAFF.

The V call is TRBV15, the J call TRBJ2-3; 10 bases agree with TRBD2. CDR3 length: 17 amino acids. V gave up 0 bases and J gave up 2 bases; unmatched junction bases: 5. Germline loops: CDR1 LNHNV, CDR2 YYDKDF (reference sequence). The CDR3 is CATSRDLAGAYTDTQYF. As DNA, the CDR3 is TGTGCCACCAGCAGAGATCTAGCGGGGGCCTACACAGATACGCAGTATTTT.

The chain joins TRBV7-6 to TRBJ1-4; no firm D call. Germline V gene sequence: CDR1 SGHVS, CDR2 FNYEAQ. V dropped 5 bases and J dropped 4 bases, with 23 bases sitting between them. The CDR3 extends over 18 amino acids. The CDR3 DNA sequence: TGTGCCAGCAGCCCCTTTCCCCGGCAGAATAAATTTAATGAAAAACTGTTTTTT. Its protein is CASSPFPRQNKFNEKLFF.

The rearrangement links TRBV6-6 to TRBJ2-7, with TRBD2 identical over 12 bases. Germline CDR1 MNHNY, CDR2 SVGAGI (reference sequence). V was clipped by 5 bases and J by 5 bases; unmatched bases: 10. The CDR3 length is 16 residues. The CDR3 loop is CASSRTRTSGMNEQYF. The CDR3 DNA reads TGTGCCAGCAGTCGAACTCGGACTAGCGGGATGAACGAGCAGTACTTC.

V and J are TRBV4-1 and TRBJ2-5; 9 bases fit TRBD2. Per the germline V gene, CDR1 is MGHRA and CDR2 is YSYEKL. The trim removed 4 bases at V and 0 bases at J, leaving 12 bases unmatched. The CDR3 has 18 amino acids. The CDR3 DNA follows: TGCGCCAGCAGCCGCTCGTTGGCGGGGGGGTCAAACCAAGAGACCCAGTACTTC. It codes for CASSRSLAGGSNQETQYF.

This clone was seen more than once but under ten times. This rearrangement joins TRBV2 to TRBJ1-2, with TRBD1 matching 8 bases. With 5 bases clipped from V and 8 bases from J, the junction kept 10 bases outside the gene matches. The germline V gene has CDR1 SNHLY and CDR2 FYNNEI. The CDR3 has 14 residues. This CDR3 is CASSSTGGRDGYTF. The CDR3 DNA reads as TGTGCCAGCAGTTCTACAGGGGGGCGAGACGGCTACACCTTC.

The CDR3 reads CATSFRRQGIATNEKLFF. The CDR3 nucleotides read TGTGCCACCAGCTTTCGCAGGCAGGGGATTGCAACTAATGAAAAACTGTTTTTT. The chain uses TRBV15 and TRBJ1-4, with D possibly being TRBD1 (6 bases). The CDR3 loop spans 18 amino acids. From germline, CDR1 is LNHNV and CDR2 YYDKDF (reference sequence). Trimming took 5 bases from V and 0 from J, leaving 19 bases between them.

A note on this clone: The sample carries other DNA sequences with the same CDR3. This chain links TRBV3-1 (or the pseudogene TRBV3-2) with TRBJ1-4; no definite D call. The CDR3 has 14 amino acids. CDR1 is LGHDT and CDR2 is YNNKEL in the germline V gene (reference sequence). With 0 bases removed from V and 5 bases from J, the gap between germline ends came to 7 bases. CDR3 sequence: CASSQDRANEKLFF. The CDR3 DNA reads TGTGCCAGCAGCCAAGATAGGGCGAATGAAAAACTGTTTTTT.

The CDR3 coding sequence is TGTGCCAGCAGCTCTCCCCTTGTTCTTGGACAGGGGAGCTACACCTTC. It encodes CASSSPLVLGQGSYTF. This chain links TRBV7-8 with TRBJ1-2, with 9 positions matching TRBD1. The CDR3 has 16 residues. Germline V gene lookup returns CDR1 SGHVS and CDR2 FQNEAQ. V was clipped by 4 bases and J by 9 bases; unmatched bases: 15.

In nucleotides, the CDR3 is TGCGCCAGCAGCGGAGGACAGAGCCTGATTCAAGAGACCCAGTACTTC. Protein: CASSGGQSLIQETQYF. The chain has TRBV5-1 and TRBJ2-5; TRBD1 might be the D (6 bases). Trimming pared 4 bases from V and 2 bases from J, leaving 18 bases between. Germline CDR1 SGHRS, CDR2 YFSETQ. The CDR3 has 16 amino acids.

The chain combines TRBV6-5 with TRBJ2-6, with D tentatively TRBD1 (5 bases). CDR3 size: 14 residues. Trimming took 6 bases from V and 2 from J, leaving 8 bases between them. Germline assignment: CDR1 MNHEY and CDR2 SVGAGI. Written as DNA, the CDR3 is TGTGCCAGCAGACCAGGGCCTGGGGCCAACGTCCTGACTTTC. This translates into CASRPGPGANVLTF.

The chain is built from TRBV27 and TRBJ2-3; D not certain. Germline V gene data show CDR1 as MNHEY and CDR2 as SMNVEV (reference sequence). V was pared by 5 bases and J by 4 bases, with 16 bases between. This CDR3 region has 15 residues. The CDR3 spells CASSLPSARADTQYF. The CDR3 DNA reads TGTGCCAGCAGTCTACCCTCGGCCCGGGCAGATACGCAGTATTTT.

CDR3 in DNA: TGTGCCAGCAGTACCCAGCGCCTCGCAGGGAGTGGCTATGGCTACACCTTC. Translating it yields CASSTQRLAGSGYGYTF. The rearrangement uses TRBV2 and TRBJ1-2; weak D call: TRBD1 (5 bases). In germline, CDR1 is SNHLY, CDR2 FYNNEI. V gave up 5 bases and J gave up 4 bases, with 23 bases separating them. The CDR3 runs 17 residues. Full variable domain (rest looked up from reference TRBV2 and TRBJ1-2): EPEVTQTPSHQVTQMGQEVILRCVPISNHLYFYWYRQILGQKVEFLVSFYNNEISEKSEIFDDQFSVERPDGSNFTLKIRSTKLEDSAMYFCASSTQRLAGSGYGYTFGSGTRLTVV.

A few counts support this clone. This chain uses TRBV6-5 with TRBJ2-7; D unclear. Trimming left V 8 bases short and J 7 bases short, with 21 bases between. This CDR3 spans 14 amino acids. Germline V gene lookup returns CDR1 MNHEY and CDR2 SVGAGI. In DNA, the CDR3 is TGTGCCAGCCTAATAGGCGAGCCCGAAGGGGAGCAGTACTTC. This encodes CASLIGEPEGEQYF.

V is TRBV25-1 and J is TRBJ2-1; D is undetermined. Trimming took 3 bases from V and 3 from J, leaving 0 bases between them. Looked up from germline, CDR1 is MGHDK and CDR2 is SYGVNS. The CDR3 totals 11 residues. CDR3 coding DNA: TGTGCCAGCAGTGACTACAATGAGCAGTTCTTC. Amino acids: CASSDYNEQFF.

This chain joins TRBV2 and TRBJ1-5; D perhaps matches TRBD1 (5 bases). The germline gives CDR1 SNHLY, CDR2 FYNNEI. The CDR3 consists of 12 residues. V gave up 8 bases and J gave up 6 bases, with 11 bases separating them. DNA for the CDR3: TGTGCCAGCTCAAGGGGCAGTCAGCCCCAGCATTTT. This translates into CASSRGSQPQHF.

The CDR3, as DNA: TGCAGTGCTAGGGAGAACACTGAAGCTTTCTTT. Its protein is CSARENTEAFF. The chain links TRBV20-1 to TRBJ1-1; D unresolved. The CDR3 extends over 11 amino acids. Trimming took 3 bases from V and 1 from J, leaving 3 bases between them. CDR1 is DFQATT and CDR2 is SNEGSKA in the germline V gene (reference sequence).

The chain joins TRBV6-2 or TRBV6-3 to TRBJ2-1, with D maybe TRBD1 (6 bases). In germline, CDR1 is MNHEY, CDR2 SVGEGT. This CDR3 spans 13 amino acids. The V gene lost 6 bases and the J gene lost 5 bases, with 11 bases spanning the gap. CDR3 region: CASSPGHHNEQFF. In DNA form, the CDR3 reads TGTGCCAGCAGCCCGGGACACCACAATGAGCAGTTCTTC.

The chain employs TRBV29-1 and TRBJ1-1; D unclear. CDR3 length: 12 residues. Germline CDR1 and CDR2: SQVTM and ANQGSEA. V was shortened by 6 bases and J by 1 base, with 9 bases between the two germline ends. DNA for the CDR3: TGCAGCGTCCTAAGGCCGAACACTGAAGCTTTCTTT. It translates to CSVLRPNTEAFF.

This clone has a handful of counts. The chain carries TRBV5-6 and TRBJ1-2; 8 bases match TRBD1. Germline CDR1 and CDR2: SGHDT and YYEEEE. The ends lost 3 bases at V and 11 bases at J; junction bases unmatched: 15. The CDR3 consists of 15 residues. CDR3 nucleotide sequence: TGTGCCAGCAGCTCCGGCGGGGTTGTGCAGGGGGCATACACCTTC. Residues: CASSSGGVVQGAYTF. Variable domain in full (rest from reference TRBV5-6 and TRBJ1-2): DAGVTQSPTHLIKTRGQQVTLRCSPKSGHDTVSWYQQALGQGPQFIFQYYEEEERQRGNFPDRFSGHQFPNYSSELNVNALLLGDSALYLCASSSGGVVQGAYTFGSGTRLTVV.

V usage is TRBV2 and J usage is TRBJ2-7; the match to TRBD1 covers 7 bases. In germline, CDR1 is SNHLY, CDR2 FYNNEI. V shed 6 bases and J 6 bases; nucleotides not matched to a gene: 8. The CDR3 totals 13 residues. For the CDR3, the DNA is TGTGCCAGCAGGGGGATAGACAGGGTCGAGCAGTACTTC. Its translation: CASRGIDRVEQYF.